This T cell receptor beta chain originates from a study of blood T cell repertoires in COVID-19. Study overall: From the United States, Italy and Spain came samples of acute and convalescent COVID-19. The cDNA or gDNA used as material had been derived from T cells, B-cell-depleted T cells, or PBMCs.

Original handling: For nucleated cells, counts were estimated from reference gene primer amplification. The assay was immunoSEQ multiplex PCR, and TCRdb's table has in-frame clones only and misses some. The D gene and trimming were derived from the DNA, and the V and J assignments and clone size from that table. The sample has 350,000 to 450,000 clones, roughly 90% seen once. This receptor was obtained from a man in his forties or fifties with acute or convalescent COVID-19. The material sequenced was peripheral blood.

DNA of the CDR3: TGTGCCAGCAGCGTTGGACAGGGACTCTCTGAAAAACTGTTTTTT. Translation: CASSVGQGLSEKLFF. This chain uses TRBV9 with TRBJ1-4; 8 nucleotides agree with TRBD1. V lost 2 bases to trimming and J lost 7 bases; unmatched junction nucleotides: 7. The CDR3 consists of 15 residues. CDR1 SGDLS and CDR2 YYNGEE come from the germline V gene.